These 14 T cell receptor beta chains share one sample of origin, sequenced in a study of radiotherapy plus CTLA-4 blockade in lung cancer. The method was immunoSEQ multiplex PCR; TCRdb's version includes in-frame clones alone and lacks a portion of them. The sample has under 65,000 clones, 65% to 80% seen once. The starting material was peripheral blood, obtained from a patient treated with radiotherapy plus ipilimumab. These receptors came from a human donor with non-small cell lung cancer whose response to radiotherapy plus ipilimumab could not be evaluated.

The V call is TRBV6-6, the J call TRBJ1-4, with 7 positions matching TRBD1. V gave up 5 bases and J gave up 7 bases; unmatched junction bases: 7. Germline lookup yields CDR1 MNHNY and CDR2 SVGAGI (reference sequence). This CDR3 region has 14 residues. Written as DNA, the CDR3 is TGTGCCAGCAGTCCACAGGGGAATCTTGAAAAACTGTTTTTT. Encoded protein: CASSPQGNLEKLFF.

A few counts support this clone. The chain couples TRBV7-9 to TRBJ2-5; unclear D gene. Germline V CDR1 and CDR2: SEHNR, FQNEAQ (reference sequence). This CDR3 has 11 residues. Between the trimmed V and J ends, which lost 5 bases and 11 bases, there was a span of 12 bases. CDR3 amino acids: CASSRGALQYF. In DNA form, the CDR3 reads TGTGCCAGCAGCCGAGGTGCGCTGCAGTACTTC.

The genes are TRBV4-1 and TRBJ2-2; 7 nucleotides line up with TRBD2. In germline, CDR1 is MGHRA, CDR2 YSYEKL. V shed 3 bases, J shed 0 bases, and the junction held 1 base outside the gene matches. CDR3 length: 15 residues. CDR3 in amino acids: CASSHAGANTGELFF. CDR3 DNA: TGCGCCAGCAGCCACGCGGGAGCGAACACCGGGGAGCTGTTTTTT.

This clone was found once. J is TRBJ2-7 and V is TRBV19, with D possibly TRBD2 on 6 matching bases. Between the trimmed V and J ends, which lost 10 bases and 0 bases, there was a span of 22 bases. Germline V CDR1 and CDR2: LNHDA, SQIVND (reference sequence). The CDR3 has 16 residues. CDR3 amino acids: CAKTPHPGVLSYEQYF. The CDR3 nucleotides are TGTGCCAAGACGCCCCATCCGGGAGTGCTCTCCTACGAGCAGTACTTC. The full variable domain, its missing parts supplied by reference TRBV19 and TRBJ2-7, is DGGITQSPKYLFRKEGQNVTLSCEQNLNHDAMYWYRQDPGQGLRLIYYSQIVNDFQKGDIAEGYSVSREKKESFPLTVTSAQKNPTAFYLCAKTPHPGVLSYEQYFGPGTRLTVT.

The genes are TRBV18 and TRBJ1-1; 7 positions match TRBD1. CDR1 and CDR2 (germline): KGHSH, LQKENI. The CDR3 is 15 residues long. V lost 3 bases, J lost 0 bases, and 4 bases stayed unmatched. The CDR3 loop reads CASSPGQSMNTEAFF. CDR3 nucleotides: TGTGCCAGCTCACCGGGACAGTCCATGAACACTGAAGCTTTCTTT.

The gene calls are TRBV7-2 and TRBJ2-5; 8 nucleotides match TRBD2. CDR3 length equals 14 residues. Germline values: CDR1 SGHTA, CDR2 FQGNSA. J lost 1 base, V lost 6 bases, and 4 bases had no gene match. The CDR3 DNA is TGTGCCAGCAGTCGAACTAGCGGCCAAGAGACCCAGTACTTC. Translation gives CASSRTSGQETQYF.

This chain joins TRBV7-9 and TRBJ2-5; D may be TRBD2 (6 bases). V lost 1 base and J lost 11, with 17 bases in between. CDR1 and CDR2 (germline): SEHNR, FQNEAQ (reference sequence). The CDR3 length is 14 residues. DNA of the CDR3: TGTGCCAGCAGCTTAGGGGGCGGGACGGTTGAGCAGTACTTC. It translates to CASSLGGGTVEQYF.

This chain links TRBV5-8 with TRBJ1-1, with 7 bases that match TRBD1. CDR3 length: 16 residues. CDR1 and CDR2 from the germline V gene are SGHTS and YDEGEE. J lost 0 bases, V lost 5 bases, and 10 bases had no gene match. In DNA, the CDR3 is TGTGCCAGCAGGTTCCGACAGGGATCCATGAACACTGAAGCTTTCTTT. Translating gives CASRFRQGSMNTEAFF.

This chain links TRBV5-1 with TRBJ2-2; 10 bases align to TRBD2. The germline CDR1 and CDR2 sequences are SGHRS and YFSETQ. Unmatched junction bases numbered 3, after V lost 2 bases and J lost 2 bases. The CDR3 runs 16 residues. The CDR3, as DNA: TGCGCCAGCAGCTTCCTAGCGGGAGACAACACCGGGGAGCTGTTTTTT. Its translation: CASSFLAGDNTGELFF.

The chain carries TRBV7-9 and TRBJ2-7; 7 positions agree with TRBD1. Germline V gene lookup returns CDR1 SEHNR and CDR2 FQNEAQ (reference sequence). This CDR3 contains 14 residues. Unmatched junction bases numbered 8, after V lost 4 bases and J lost 5 bases. The CDR3 loop reads CASSSGTVADEQYF. CDR3 DNA: TGTGCCAGCAGCTCAGGGACAGTCGCGGACGAGCAGTACTTC.

The chain carries TRBV7-2 and TRBJ2-7; TRBD2 matches 9 bases. V shed 2 bases and J 4 bases; nucleotides not matched to a gene: 3. The CDR3 loop spans 14 amino acids. Germline V gene lookup returns CDR1 SGHTA and CDR2 FQGNSA. This CDR3 reads CASSLPSGKYEQYF. CDR3 DNA: TGTGCCAGCAGCTTACCTAGCGGGAAGTACGAGCAGTACTTC. The variable domain in full, completed from reference TRBV7-2 and TRBJ2-7, reads GAGVSQSPSNKVTEKGKDVELRCDPISGHTALYWYRQSLGQGLEFLIYFQGNSAPDKSGLPSDRFSAERTGGSVSTLTIQRTQQEDSAVYLCASSLPSGKYEQYFGPGTRLTVT.

In its sample, this clone was seen a few times. J is TRBJ2-7 and V is TRBV5-1; 8 bases match TRBD1. CDR1 is SGHRS, CDR2 YFSETQ, per germline. V dropped 3 bases and J dropped 3; count of bases not matched to a gene: 5. The CDR3 consists of 14 residues. CDR3 region: CASSWGQAVYEQYF. CDR3 nucleotide sequence: TGCGCCAGCAGCTGGGGACAGGCTGTCTACGAGCAGTACTTC.

This clone was counted a single time. This chain uses TRBV7-3 with TRBJ2-2; 7 bases fit TRBD1. The CDR3 contains 14 residues. CDR1 SGHTA and CDR2 FQGTGA come from the germline V gene. With 5 bases clipped from V and 1 base from J, the junction kept 1 base outside the gene matches. This CDR3 reads CASSRTGNTGELFF. The CDR3, as DNA: TGTGCCAGCAGCCGGACAGGGAACACCGGGGAGCTGTTTTTT.

This rearrangement joins TRBV18 to TRBJ2-5, with D possibly being TRBD1 (5 bases). The CDR3 is 17 amino acids. The V end lost 3 bases, the J end lost 5 bases, and 22 bases lay between the germline ends. Germline V gene data show CDR1 as KGHSH and CDR2 as LQKENI. As DNA, the CDR3 is TGTGCCAGCTCACCTCAGGTGTTAGGGGCATCCGGGGAGACCCAGTACTTC. It is translated as CASSPQVLGASGETQYF.